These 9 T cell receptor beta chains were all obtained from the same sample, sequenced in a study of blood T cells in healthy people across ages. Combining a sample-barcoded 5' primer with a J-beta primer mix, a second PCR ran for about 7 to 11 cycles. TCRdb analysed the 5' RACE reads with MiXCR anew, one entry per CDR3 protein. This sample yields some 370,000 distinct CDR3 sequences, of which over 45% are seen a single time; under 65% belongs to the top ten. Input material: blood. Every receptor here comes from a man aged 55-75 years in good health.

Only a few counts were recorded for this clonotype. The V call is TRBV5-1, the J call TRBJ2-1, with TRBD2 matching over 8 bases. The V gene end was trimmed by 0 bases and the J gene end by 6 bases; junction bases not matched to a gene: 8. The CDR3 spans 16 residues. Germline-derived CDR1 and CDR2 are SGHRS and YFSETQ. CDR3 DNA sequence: TGCGCCAGCAGCTTGGGGCCCGCGGGAGGACGCAATGAGCAGTTCTTC. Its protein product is CASSLGPAGGRNEQFF.

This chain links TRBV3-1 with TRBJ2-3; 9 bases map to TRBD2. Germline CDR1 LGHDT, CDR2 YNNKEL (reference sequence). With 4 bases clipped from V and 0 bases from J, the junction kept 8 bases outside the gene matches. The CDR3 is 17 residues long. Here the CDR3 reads CASSPEPGLASTDTQYF. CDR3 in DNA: TGTGCCAGCAGCCCAGAACCGGGACTAGCCAGCACAGATACGCAGTATTTT.

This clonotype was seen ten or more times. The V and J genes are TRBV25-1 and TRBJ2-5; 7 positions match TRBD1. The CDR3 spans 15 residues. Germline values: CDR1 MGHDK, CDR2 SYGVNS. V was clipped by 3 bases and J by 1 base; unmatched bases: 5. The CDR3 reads CASSEQGDLQETQYF. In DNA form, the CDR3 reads TGTGCCAGCAGTGAGCAGGGGGACCTCCAAGAGACCCAGTACTTC.

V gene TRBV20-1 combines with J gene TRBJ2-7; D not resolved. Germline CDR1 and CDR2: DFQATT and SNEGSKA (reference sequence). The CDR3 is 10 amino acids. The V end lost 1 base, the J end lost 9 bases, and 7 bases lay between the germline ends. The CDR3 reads CSARVGRQYF. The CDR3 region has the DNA TGCAGTGCTAGAGTGGGTAGGCAGTACTTC.

The CDR3 DNA is TGCAGTGGGCAGGGGAACGAAAAACTGTTTTTT. Its protein is CSGQGNEKLFF. The chain carries TRBV20-1 and TRBJ1-4, with D maybe TRBD1 (6 bases). Germline V lookup: CDR1 DFQATT, CDR2 SNEGSKA (reference sequence). The CDR3 is 11 amino acids. Trimming cost V 7 bases and J 8 bases, with 11 bases left between them.

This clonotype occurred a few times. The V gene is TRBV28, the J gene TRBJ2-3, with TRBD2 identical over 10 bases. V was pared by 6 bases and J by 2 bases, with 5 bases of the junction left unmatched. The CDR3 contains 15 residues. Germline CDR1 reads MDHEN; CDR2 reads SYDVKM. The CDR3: CASSGAGGSTDTQYF. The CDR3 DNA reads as TGTGCCAGCAGCGGAGCGGGAGGGTCCACAGATACGCAGTATTTT.

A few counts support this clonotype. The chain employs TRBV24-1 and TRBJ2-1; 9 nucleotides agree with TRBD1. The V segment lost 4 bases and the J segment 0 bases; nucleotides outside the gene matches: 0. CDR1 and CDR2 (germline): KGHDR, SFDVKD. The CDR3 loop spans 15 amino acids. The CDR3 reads CATSETGGSYNEQFF. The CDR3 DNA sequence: TGTGCCACCAGTGAGACAGGGGGCTCCTACAATGAGCAGTTCTTC.

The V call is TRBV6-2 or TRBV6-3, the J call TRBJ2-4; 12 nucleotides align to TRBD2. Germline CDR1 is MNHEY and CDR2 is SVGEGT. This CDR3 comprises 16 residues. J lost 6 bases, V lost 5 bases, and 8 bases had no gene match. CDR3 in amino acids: CASSPSGRALGNIQYF. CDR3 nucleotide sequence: TGTGCCAGCAGTCCTAGCGGGAGGGCCCTCGGAAACATTCAGTACTTC.

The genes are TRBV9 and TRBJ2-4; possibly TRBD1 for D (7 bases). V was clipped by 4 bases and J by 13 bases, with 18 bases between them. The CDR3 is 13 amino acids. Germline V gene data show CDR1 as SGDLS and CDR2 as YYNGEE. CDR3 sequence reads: CASSSPGPGGQYF. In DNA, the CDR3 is TGTGCCAGCAGCTCCCCGGGACCAGGGGGGCAGTACTTC.